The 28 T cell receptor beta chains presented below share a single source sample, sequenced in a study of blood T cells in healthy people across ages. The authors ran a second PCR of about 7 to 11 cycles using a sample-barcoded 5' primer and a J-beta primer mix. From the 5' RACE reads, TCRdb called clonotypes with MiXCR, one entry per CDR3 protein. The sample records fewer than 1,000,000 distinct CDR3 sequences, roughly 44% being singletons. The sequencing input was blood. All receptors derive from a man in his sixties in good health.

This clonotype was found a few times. DNA of the CDR3: TGCGCCAGCAGCTTAACAGGGAGCACTGAAGCTTTCTTT. Its protein product is CASSLTGSTEAFF. The V and J genes are TRBV5-1 and TRBJ1-1, with a possible D match to TRBD1 (6 bases). CDR1 and CDR2 from the germline V gene are SGHRS and YFSETQ. This CDR3 comprises 13 residues. Trimming removed 2 bases at V and 4 bases at J, with 9 bases between.

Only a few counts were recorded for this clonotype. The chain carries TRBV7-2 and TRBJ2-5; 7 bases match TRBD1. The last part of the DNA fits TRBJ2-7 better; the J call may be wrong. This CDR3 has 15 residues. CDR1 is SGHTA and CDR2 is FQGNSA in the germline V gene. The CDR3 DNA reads TGTGCCAGCAGCTTAGCTGGACAGGTAAACTACGAGCAGTACTTC. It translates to CASSLAGQVNYEQYF.

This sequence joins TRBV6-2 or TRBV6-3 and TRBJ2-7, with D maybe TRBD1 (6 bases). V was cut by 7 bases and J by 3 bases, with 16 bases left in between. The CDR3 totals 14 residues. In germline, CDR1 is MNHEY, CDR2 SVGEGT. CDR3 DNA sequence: TGTGCCAGCACTACCGGGACACCCTTCTACGAGCAGTACTTC. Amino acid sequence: CASTTGTPFYEQYF.

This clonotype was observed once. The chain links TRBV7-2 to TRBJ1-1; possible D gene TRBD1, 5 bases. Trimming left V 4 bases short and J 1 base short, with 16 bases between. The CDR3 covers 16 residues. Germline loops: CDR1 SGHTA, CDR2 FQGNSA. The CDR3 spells CASSSLPRGTNTEAFF. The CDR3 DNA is TGTGCCAGCAGCTCCCTTCCCCGCGGGACGAACACTGAAGCTTTCTTT.

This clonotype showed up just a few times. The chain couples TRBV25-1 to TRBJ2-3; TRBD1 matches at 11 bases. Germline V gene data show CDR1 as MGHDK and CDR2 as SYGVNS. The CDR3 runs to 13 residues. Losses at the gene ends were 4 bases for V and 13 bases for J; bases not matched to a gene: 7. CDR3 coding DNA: TGTGCCAGCAGTGGGACAGGGGGCCGAGTTGAGTATTTT. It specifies CASSGTGGRVEYF.

The CDR3 here is CASSKRRQDYNEQFF. The CDR3, as DNA: TGTGCCAGCAGCAAACGGAGACAGGATTACAATGAGCAGTTCTTC. The rearrangement uses TRBV7-2 and TRBJ2-1, with a tentative D call TRBD1 (6 bases). The CDR3 spans 15 residues. V was shortened by 5 bases and J by 4 bases, with 15 bases between the two germline ends. The germline V gene encodes CDR1 SGHTA and CDR2 FQGNSA. The variable domain in full, with the rest retrieved from reference TRBV7-2 and TRBJ2-1, is GAGVSQSPSNKVTEKGKDVELRCDPISGHTALYWYRQSLGQGLEFLIYFQGNSAPDKSGLPSDRFSAERTGGSVSTLTIQRTQQEDSAVYLCASSKRRQDYNEQFFGPGTRLTVL.

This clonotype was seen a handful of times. CDR3 in DNA: TGCGCCAGCAGCTATAACGGGATAGGGACGGAGACCCAGTACTTC. Protein: CASSYNGIGTETQYF. The chain combines TRBV4-3 with TRBJ2-5; the D call may be TRBD1 or TRBD2 (5 bases each). CDR1 is LGHNA and CDR2 is YSLEER in the germline V gene. The V end was cut by 5 bases, the J end by 5 bases, with 18 bases between. This CDR3 contains 15 residues.

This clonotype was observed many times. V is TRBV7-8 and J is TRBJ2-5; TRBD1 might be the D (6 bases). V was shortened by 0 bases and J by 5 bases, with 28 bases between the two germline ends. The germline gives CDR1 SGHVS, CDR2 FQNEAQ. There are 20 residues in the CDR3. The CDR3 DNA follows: TGTGCCAGCAGCTTAGCGATCGACCCATGGCCGGGACAAAGTCCCGAGACCCAGTACTTC. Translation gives CASSLAIDPWPGQSPETQYF.

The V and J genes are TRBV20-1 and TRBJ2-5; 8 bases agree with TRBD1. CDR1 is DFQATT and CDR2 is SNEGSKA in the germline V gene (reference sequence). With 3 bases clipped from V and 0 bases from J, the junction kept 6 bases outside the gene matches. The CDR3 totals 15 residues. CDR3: CSASAGGQYQETQYF. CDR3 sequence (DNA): TGCAGTGCTAGCGCAGGGGGCCAGTACCAAGAGACCCAGTACTTC.

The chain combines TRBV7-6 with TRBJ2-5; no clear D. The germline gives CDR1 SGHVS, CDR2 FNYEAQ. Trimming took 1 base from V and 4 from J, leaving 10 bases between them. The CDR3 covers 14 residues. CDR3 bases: TGTGCCAGCAGCTTAGTAGAGGACCGAGAGACCCAGTACTTC. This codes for CASSLVEDRETQYF.

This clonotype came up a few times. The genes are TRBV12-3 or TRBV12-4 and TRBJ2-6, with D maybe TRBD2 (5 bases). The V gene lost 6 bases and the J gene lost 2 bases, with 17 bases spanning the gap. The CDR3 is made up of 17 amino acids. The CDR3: CASRPAGLQTGANVLTF. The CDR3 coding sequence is TGTGCCAGCAGGCCTGCGGGTTTACAGACTGGGGCCAACGTCCTGACTTTC.

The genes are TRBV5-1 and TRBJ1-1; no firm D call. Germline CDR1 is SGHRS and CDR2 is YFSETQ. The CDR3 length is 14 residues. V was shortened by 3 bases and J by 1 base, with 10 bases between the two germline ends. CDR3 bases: TGCGCCAGCAGCTCGACACAGACGAACACTGAAGCTTTCTTT. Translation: CASSSTQTNTEAFF.

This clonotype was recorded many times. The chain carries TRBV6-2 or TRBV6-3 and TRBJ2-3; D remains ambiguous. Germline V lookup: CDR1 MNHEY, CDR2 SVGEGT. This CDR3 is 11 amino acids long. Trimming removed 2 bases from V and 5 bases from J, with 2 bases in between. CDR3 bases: TGTGCCAGCAGTTACGTAGATACGCAGTATTTT. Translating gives CASSYVDTQYF.

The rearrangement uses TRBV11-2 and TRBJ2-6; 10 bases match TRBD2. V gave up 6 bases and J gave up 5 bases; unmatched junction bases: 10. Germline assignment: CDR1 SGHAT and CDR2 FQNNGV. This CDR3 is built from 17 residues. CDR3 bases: TGTGCCAGCAGTTCAGCGGGGGGGAGGACTAGGGCCAACGTCCTGACTTTC. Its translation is CASSSAGGRTRANVLTF.

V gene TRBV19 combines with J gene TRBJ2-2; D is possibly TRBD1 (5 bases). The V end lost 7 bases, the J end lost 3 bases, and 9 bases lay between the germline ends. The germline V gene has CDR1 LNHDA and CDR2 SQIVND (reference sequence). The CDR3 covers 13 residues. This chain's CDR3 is CASTRDYTGELFF. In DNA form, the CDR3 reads TGTGCCAGTACCAGGGATTACACCGGGGAGCTGTTTTTT.

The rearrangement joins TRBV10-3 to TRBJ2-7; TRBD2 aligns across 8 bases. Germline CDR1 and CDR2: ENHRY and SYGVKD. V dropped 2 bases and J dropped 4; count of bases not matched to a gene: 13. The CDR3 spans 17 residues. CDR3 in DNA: TGTGCCATCAGTGAGATGGTAGCGGGGCCACCTTCATACGAGCAGTACTTC. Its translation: CAISEMVAGPPSYEQYF.

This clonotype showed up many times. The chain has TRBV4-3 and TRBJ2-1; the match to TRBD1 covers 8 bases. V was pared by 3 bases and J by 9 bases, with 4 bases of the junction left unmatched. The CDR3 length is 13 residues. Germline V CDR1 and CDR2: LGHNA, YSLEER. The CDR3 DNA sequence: TGCGCCAGCAGCCAGAGGACAGGGCGTGAGCAGTTCTTC. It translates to CASSQRTGREQFF.

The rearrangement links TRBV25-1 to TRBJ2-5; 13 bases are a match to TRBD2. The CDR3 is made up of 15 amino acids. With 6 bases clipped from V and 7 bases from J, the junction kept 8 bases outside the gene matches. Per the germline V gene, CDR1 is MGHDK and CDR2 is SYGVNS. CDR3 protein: CASSQGGLAGMTQYF. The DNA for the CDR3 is TGTGCCAGCAGCCAAGGGGGACTAGCGGGGATGACCCAGTACTTC.

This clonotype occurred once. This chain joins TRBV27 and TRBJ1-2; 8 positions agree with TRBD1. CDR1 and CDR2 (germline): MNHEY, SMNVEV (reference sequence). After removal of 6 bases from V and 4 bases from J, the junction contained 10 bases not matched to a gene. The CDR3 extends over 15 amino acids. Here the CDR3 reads CASRPKQGEGYGYTF. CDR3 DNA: TGTGCCAGCAGACCCAAACAGGGGGAAGGCTATGGCTACACCTTC.

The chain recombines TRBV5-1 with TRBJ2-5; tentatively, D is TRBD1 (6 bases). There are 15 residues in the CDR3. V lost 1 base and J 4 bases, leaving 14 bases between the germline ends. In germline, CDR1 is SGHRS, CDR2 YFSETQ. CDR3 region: CASSLFRGTVETQYF. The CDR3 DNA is TGCGCCAGCAGCTTGTTCAGGGGTACTGTAGAGACCCAGTACTTC. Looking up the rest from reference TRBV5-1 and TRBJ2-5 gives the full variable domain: KAGVTQTPRYLIKTRGQQVTLSCSPISGHRSVSWYQQTPGQGLQFLFEYFSETQRNKGNFPGRFSGRQFSNSRSEMNVSTLELGDSALYLCASSLFRGTVETQYFGPGTRLLVL.

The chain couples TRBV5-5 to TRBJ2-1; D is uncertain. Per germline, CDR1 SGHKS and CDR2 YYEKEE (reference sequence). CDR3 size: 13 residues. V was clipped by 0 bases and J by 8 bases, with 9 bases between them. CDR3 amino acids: CASSLGLGYEQFF. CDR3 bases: TGTGCCAGCAGCTTGGGTTTAGGGTATGAGCAGTTCTTC.

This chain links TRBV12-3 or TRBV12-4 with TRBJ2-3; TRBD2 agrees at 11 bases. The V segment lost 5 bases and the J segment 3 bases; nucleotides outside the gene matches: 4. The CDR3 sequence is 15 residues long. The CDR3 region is CASSRLAGLTDTQYF. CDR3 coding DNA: TGTGCCAGCAGTCGACTAGCGGGGTTAACAGATACGCAGTATTTT.

CDR3 amino acids: CASSLDSRNYEQYF. CDR3 sequence (DNA): TGCGCCAGCAGCTTGGATAGCAGAAACTACGAGCAGTACTTC. The V call is TRBV5-1, the J call TRBJ2-7, with D unclear. This CDR3 comprises 14 residues. Trimming removed 0 bases from V and 3 bases from J, with 10 bases in between. Germline CDR1 is SGHRS and CDR2 is YFSETQ.

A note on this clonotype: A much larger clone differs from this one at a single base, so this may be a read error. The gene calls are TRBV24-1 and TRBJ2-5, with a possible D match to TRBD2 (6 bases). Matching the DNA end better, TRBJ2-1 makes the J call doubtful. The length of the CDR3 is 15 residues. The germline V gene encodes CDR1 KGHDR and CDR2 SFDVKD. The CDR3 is CATSDWGGTQETQFF. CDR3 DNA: TGTGCCACCAGTGATTGGGGCGGGACGCAAGAGACCCAGTTCTTC.

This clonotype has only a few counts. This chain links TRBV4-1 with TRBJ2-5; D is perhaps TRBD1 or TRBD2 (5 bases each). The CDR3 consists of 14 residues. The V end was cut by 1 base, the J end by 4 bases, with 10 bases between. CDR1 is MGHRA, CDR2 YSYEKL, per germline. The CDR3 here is CASSQAGAPETQYF. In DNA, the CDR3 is TGCGCCAGCAGCCAAGCCGGGGCCCCAGAGACCCAGTACTTC.

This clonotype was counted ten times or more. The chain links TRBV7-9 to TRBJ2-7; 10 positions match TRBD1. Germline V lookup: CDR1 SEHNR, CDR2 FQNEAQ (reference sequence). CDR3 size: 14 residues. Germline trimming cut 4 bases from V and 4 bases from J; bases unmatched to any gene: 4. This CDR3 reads CASSSRDRGYEQYF. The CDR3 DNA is TGTGCCAGCAGCTCTCGGGACAGGGGTTACGAGCAGTACTTC.

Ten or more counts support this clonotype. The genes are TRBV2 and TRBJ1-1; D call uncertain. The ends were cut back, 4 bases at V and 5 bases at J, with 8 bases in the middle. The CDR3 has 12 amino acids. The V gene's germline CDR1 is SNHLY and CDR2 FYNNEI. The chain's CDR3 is CASSGSRTEAFF. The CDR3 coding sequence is TGTGCCAGCAGTGGATCGAGAACTGAAGCTTTCTTT.

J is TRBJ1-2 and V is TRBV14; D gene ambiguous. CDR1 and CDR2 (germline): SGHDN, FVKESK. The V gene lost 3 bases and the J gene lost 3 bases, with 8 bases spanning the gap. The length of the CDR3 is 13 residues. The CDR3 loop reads CASSQGLDYGYTF. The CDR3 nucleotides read TGTGCCAGCAGCCAGGGTTTGGACTATGGCTACACCTTC.